The 23 T cell receptor beta chains below come from one sample, sequenced in a study of cytomegalovirus exposure and HLA in healthy donors. The PCR had 60 Vbeta and 13 Jbeta primers. The repertoire was sequenced with immunoSEQ multiplex PCR; TCRdb's copy has only in-frame clones and lacks some. The table lists 150,000 to 200,000 clones, under 70% of them singletons. The sample taken for sequencing was PBMCs. The origin of the receptors is a man aged 25-45 years in good health and CMV-seropositive.

The chain links TRBV19 to TRBJ2-7, with a possible D match to TRBD1 (5 bases). Trimming pared 10 bases from V and 1 base from J, leaving 17 bases between. Germline CDR1 and CDR2: LNHDA and SQIVND (reference sequence). The CDR3 covers 14 residues. DNA for the CDR3: TGTGCCACCACCCAGCCTAGGGGATCCTACGAGCAGTACTTC. It translates to CATTQPRGSYEQYF.

This clone was recorded once. The gene calls are TRBV6-6 and TRBJ2-7; TRBD2 agrees at 7 bases. With V trimmed by 7 bases and J by 2 bases, 8 bases remained unmatched. The germline gives CDR1 MNHNY, CDR2 SVGAGI (reference sequence). CDR3 length equals 14 residues. Here the CDR3 DNA reads TGTGCCAGCAATTTAGGACTAGGGACCTACGAGCAGTACTTC. It specifies CASNLGLGTYEQYF.

J is TRBJ2-3 and V is TRBV2; TRBD1 is a possible D gene (6 bases). The germline V gene encodes CDR1 SNHLY and CDR2 FYNNEI. This CDR3 spans 12 amino acids. Trimming pared 6 bases from V and 9 bases from J, leaving 13 bases between. The CDR3 reads CASRRPGQTQYF. CDR3 sequence (DNA): TGTGCCAGCAGACGCCCGGGACAAACGCAGTATTTT.

The J gene is TRBJ2-1, the V gene TRBV30; D perhaps matches TRBD2 (7 bases). Germline CDR1 and CDR2: GTSNPN and SVGIG (reference sequence). V lost 3 bases, J lost 6 bases, and 15 bases lay in between. The CDR3 sequence is 14 residues long. CDR3 residues: CAWRRQGRANEQFF. The CDR3 nucleotides are TGTGCCTGGAGAAGGCAGGGGAGGGCCAATGAGCAGTTCTTC.

Only a few counts were recorded for this clone. This chain links TRBV5-6 with TRBJ2-5; D might be TRBD1 (5 bases). The CDR3 is 13 residues long. Trimming pared 0 bases from V and 5 bases from J, leaving 8 bases between. The germline V gene encodes CDR1 SGHDT and CDR2 YYEEEE. The CDR3 bases are TGTGCCAGCAGCTTGGCGGCAGGGGAGACCCAGTACTTC. Translated: CASSLAAGETQYF.

This sequence joins TRBV7-9 and TRBJ1-2; 7 bases align to TRBD1. V gave up 5 bases and J gave up 4 bases; unmatched junction bases: 4. This CDR3 spans 13 amino acids. The V gene's germline CDR1 is SEHNR and CDR2 FQNEAQ (reference sequence). CDR3 in amino acids: CASSPGQFYGYTF. The CDR3 DNA sequence: TGTGCCAGCAGCCCGGGACAGTTCTATGGCTACACCTTC.

A few counts support this clone. The chain recombines TRBV28 with TRBJ1-1; no firm D call. The CDR3 totals 14 residues. The ends were cut back, 8 bases at V and 4 bases at J, with 17 bases in the middle. CDR1 is MDHEN and CDR2 is SYDVKM in the germline V gene. CDR3 loop: CASAFWAQSTEAFF. The CDR3 nucleotides read TGTGCCAGCGCCTTCTGGGCTCAGAGCACTGAAGCTTTCTTT.

The chain uses TRBV6-1 and TRBJ1-1; D uncertain. The ends were cut back, 6 bases at V and 1 base at J, with 12 bases in the middle. Germline lookup yields CDR1 MNHNS and CDR2 SASEGT. The CDR3 is 14 amino acids. CDR3 protein: CASSVLGQNTEAFF. The CDR3 DNA reads TGTGCCAGCAGCGTTCTGGGCCAGAACACTGAAGCTTTCTTT.

In regard to this clone: In the same sample, other DNA sequences code for this CDR3. This sequence joins TRBV27 and TRBJ2-7; 12 nucleotides match TRBD2. The CDR3 has 17 residues. In germline, CDR1 is MNHEY, CDR2 SMNVEV (reference sequence). V shed 2 bases, J shed 4 bases, and the junction held 9 bases outside the gene matches. The CDR3 DNA reads TGTGCCAGCAGTTTAGGGACTAGCGGGCGAGATGCGTACGAGCAGTACTTC. Translating gives CASSLGTSGRDAYEQYF.

The CDR3 DNA follows: TGCGCCAGCAGCGACACCGTCCAAGAGACCCAGTACTTC. It encodes CASSDTVQETQYF. The V call is TRBV5-1, the J call TRBJ2-5; D ambiguous. CDR1 is SGHRS and CDR2 is YFSETQ in the germline V gene. Trimming shortened V by 4 bases and J by 1 base, and 8 bases separated the two germline ends. The CDR3 covers 13 residues.

The chain uses TRBV2 and TRBJ2-7; D is perhaps TRBD2 (6 bases). This CDR3 is 18 amino acids long. The V end lost 7 bases, the J end lost 3 bases, and 28 bases lay between the germline ends. Germline CDR1 is SNHLY and CDR2 is FYNNEI. The CDR3 nucleotides read TGTGCCAGCATCTCGGGATGGGCGGGAAGGCCCTCAATCTACGAGCAGTACTTC. It translates to CASISGWAGRPSIYEQYF.

The chain couples TRBV7-9 to TRBJ2-7; 11 nucleotides agree with TRBD2. J was trimmed by 2 bases and V by 5 bases; bases with no gene match: 11. The CDR3 sequence is 17 residues long. CDR1 and CDR2 from the germline V gene are SEHNR and FQNEAQ (reference sequence). The DNA for the CDR3 is TGTGCCAGCAGCAAACCAGGGGCTAGCGGGAGGACCTACGAGCAGTACTTC. It codes for CASSKPGASGRTYEQYF.

The chain combines TRBV25-1 with TRBJ1-2; D not resolved. CDR1 is MGHDK and CDR2 is SYGVNS in the germline V gene. The CDR3 runs 12 residues. V was shortened by 5 bases and J by 8 bases, with 12 bases between the two germline ends. CDR3 sequence (DNA): TGTGCCAGCAGTTCCGCGGGGTGGGGCTACACCTTC. This translates into CASSSAGWGYTF.

This clone was recorded a few times. The gene calls are TRBV9 and TRBJ2-3, with 8 bases lining up with TRBD2. The CDR3 consists of 17 residues. Trimming cost V 0 bases and J 2 bases; bases outside gene matches: 8. CDR1 is SGDLS, CDR2 YYNGEE, per germline. In nucleotides, the CDR3 is TGTGCCAGCAGCGTAGGAGTAGCGGGGAGCCCCACAGATACGCAGTATTTT. It encodes CASSVGVAGSPTDTQYF.

The CDR3 nucleotides read TGTGCCTGGAGTGGACTAGCGGGAGACAGTGAGCAGTTCTTC. As protein: CAWSGLAGDSEQFF. V usage is TRBV30 and J usage is TRBJ2-1, with 12 bases lining up with TRBD2. This CDR3 is 14 amino acids long. The germline CDR1 and CDR2 sequences are GTSNPN and SVGIG (reference sequence). Unmatched junction bases numbered 4, after V lost 1 base and J lost 9 bases.

The rearrangement joins TRBV12-5 to TRBJ1-5; tentative D call: TRBD1 (5 bases). The V gene's germline CDR1 is LGHNT and CDR2 FRNRAP. Trimming left V 6 bases short and J 9 bases short, with 18 bases between. This CDR3 has 14 amino acids. CDR3 region: CASGVMGPEAPQHF. The CDR3 region has the DNA TGTGCTAGTGGCGTTATGGGGCCCGAGGCGCCCCAGCATTTT.

The CDR3 loop reads CASSFPPGGTDTQYF. In DNA, the CDR3 is TGTGCCAGCAGCTTTCCTCCGGGGGGTACAGATACGCAGTATTTT. V and J are TRBV9 and TRBJ2-3, with 7 bases identical to TRBD2. The CDR3 is made up of 15 amino acids. V was clipped by 4 bases and J by 3 bases; unmatched bases: 8. The germline V gene encodes CDR1 SGDLS and CDR2 YYNGEE.

The chain is built from TRBV11-1 and TRBJ2-7, with TRBD1 as a possible D gene (5 bases). V was pared by 5 bases and J by 2 bases, with 13 bases between. The germline V gene has CDR1 SGHAT and CDR2 FQDESV (reference sequence). This CDR3 comprises 14 residues. Here the CDR3 reads CASSERGGTYEQYF. In DNA, the CDR3 is TGTGCCAGCAGCGAAAGGGGCGGAACCTACGAGCAGTACTTC.

A remark on this clone: At one of its ends the junction is not consistent with the germline gene, which may arise from a read error. The chain carries TRBV14 and TRBJ2-1; TRBD2 aligns across 7 bases. The CDR3 consists of 14 residues. CDR1 SGHDN and CDR2 FVKESK come from the germline V gene. CDR3 residues: CATSPYLAVNEQFF. The CDR3 DNA is TGTGCCACCAGCCCCTATCTAGCGGTTAATGAGCAGTTCTTC.

The chain joins TRBV11-1 to TRBJ2-1; 10 bases match TRBD1. V was clipped by 5 bases and J by 2 bases; unmatched bases: 6. CDR1 SGHAT and CDR2 FQDESV come from the germline V gene (reference sequence). The CDR3 is 16 residues long. In DNA, the CDR3 is TGTGCCAGCAGCCATCCGGGACAGGGGACCTACAATGAGCAGTTCTTC. Translated: CASSHPGQGTYNEQFF.

The chain couples TRBV30 to TRBJ1-4; maybe TRBD1 (6 bases). Trimming removed 3 bases from V and 4 bases from J, with 18 bases in between. Germline assignment: CDR1 GTSNPN and CDR2 SVGIG (reference sequence). The CDR3 length is 16 residues. CDR3 region: CAWSFPTGLGNEKLFF. The CDR3 DNA reads TGTGCCTGGAGCTTCCCTACAGGGCTCGGTAATGAAAAACTGTTTTTT.

This clone has a handful of counts. The V and J genes are TRBV9 and TRBJ2-5; a possible D gene is TRBD1 (6 bases). Trimming took 2 bases from V and 5 from J, leaving 22 bases between them. The germline V gene has CDR1 SGDLS and CDR2 YYNGEE. The CDR3 contains 17 residues. The CDR3 nucleotides read TGTGCCAGCAGCGTCCAGGTAGGGGGAGCCACCCGGGAGACCCAGTACTTC. Translated: CASSVQVGGATRETQYF.

The CDR3 DNA sequence: TGCGCCAGCAGCTACGGACATTCCAATGAGCAGTTCTTC. Its protein is CASSYGHSNEQFF. The genes are TRBV5-1 and TRBJ2-1; tentatively, D is TRBD1 (5 bases). In germline, CDR1 is SGHRS, CDR2 YFSETQ. This CDR3 spans 13 amino acids. V was clipped by 3 bases and J by 6 bases, with 10 bases between them.